This entry concerns a single TCR beta chain. Antigen specificity is unknown. The read ends 3 residues shy of where the CDR3 ends; the end is completed using the germline J gene. Profiling relied on immunoSEQ multiplex PCR, and the TCRdb table lists in-frame clones only, not all of them. This sample's table reports about 15,000 clones. The data stem from a study of Tregs in tolerant kidney transplant recipients. Study-wide findings and caveats: For some patients, primers changed over time, blocking nucleotide-level comparison. This study did not directly address biological reproducibility. Few patients were studied, so findings need validation in larger groups.

Recipients received nonmyeloablative bone marrow transplants from related graft donors, with transient mixed chimerism. Thawed PBMCs were FACS-sorted into unstimulated CD4+CD25+CD127- regulatory T cells, CD4+CD25- non-regulatory cells, CD4 and CD8 cells. CDR1 and CDR2 (germline): DFQATT, SNEGSKA (reference sequence). V was pared by 1 base and J by 8 bases, with 13 bases between. CDR3 length: 13 amino acids. This sequence was found in a human patient who received a combined kidney and bone marrow transplant. Some T cells may possibly be graft donor cells. J is TRBJ2-3 and V is TRBV20-1, with a tentative D call TRBD2 (6 bases). Sequencing used CD4+ T cells from blood (PBMCs), obtained 12 months after the transplant. Incomplete CDR3 DNA: TGCAGTGCTAGAGTCGGGAGTCGGGGTACG. This encodes CSARVGSRGT. The whole CDR3 sequence reads CSARVGSRGTQYF.